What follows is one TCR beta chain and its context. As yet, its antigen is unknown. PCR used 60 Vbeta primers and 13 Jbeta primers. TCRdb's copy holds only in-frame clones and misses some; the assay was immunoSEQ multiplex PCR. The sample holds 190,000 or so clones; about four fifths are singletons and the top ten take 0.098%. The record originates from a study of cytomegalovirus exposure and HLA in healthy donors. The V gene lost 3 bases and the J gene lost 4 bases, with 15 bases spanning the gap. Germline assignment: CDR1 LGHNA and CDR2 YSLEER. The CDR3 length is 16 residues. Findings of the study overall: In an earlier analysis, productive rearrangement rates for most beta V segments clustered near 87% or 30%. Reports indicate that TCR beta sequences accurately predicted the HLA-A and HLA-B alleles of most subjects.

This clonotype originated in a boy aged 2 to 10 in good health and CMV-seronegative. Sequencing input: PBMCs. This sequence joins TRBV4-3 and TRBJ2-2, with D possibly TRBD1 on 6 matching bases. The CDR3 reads CASSQGALRGTGELFF. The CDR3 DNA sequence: TGCGCCAGCAGCCAGGGGGCGCTTCGGGGCACCGGGGAGCTGTTTTTT.